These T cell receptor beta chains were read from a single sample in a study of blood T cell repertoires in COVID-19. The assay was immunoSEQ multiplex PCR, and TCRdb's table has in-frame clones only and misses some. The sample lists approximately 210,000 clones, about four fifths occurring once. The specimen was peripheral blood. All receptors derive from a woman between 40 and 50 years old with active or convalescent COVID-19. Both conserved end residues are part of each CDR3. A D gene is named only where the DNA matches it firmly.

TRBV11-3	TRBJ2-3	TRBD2	TGTGCCAGCAGCCCCTGGACTAGCGGGGGGGGCTCCCTCTACACAGATACGCAGTATTTT	CASSPWTSGGGSLYTDTQYF
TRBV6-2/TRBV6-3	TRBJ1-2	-	TGTGCCAGCAGTTACTATACAGGGAACTATGGCTACACCTTC	CASSYYTGNYGYTF
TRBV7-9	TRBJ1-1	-	TGTGCCAGCAGCCGTGTGGGGGAAGCGGGAGCTTTCTTT	CASSRVGEAGAFF
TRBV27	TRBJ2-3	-	TGTGCCAGCAGTTTATTAGGTAACAGTGGCACAGATACGCAGTATTTT	CASSLLGNSGTDTQYF
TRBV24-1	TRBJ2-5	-	TGTGCCACCAGTGATTTGCGGGTAGAGACCCAGTACTTC	CATSDLRVETQYF
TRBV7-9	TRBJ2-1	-	TGTGCCAGCAGCTCCCTATGGGGCGTTACGTACAATGAGCAGTTCTTC	CASSSLWGVTYNEQFF
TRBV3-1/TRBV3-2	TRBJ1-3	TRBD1	TGTGCCAGCAGCTTCGGACAGGATAGAAACACCATATATTTT	CASSFGQDRNTIYF
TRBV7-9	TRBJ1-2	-	TGTGCCAGCAGCTTATCGTGGGGGCCGGCTACTAACTATGGCTACACCTTC	CASSLSWGPATNYGYTF
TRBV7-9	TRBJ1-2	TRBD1	TGTGCCAGCAGCAATCAGGACAGGGTAGACTATGGCTACACCTTC	CASSNQDRVDYGYTF
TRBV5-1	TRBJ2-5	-	TGCGCCAGCAGCTACCTGAGCCGAAGTGAGACCCAGTACTTC	CASSYLSRSETQYF